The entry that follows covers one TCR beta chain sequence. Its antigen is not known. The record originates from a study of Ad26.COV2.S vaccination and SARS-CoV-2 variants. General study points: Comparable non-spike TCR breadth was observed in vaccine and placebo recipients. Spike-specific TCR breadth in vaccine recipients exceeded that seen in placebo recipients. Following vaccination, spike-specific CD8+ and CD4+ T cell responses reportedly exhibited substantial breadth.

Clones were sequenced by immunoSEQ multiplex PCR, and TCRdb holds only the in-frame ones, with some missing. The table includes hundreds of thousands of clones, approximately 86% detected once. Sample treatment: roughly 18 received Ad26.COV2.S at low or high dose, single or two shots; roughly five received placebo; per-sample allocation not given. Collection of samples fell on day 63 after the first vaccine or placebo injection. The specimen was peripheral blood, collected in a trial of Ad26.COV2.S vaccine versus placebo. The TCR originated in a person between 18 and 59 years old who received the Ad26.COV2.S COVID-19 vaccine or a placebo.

Here the CDR3 DNA reads TGTGCCAGCAGCTCCGGGCACAATTCACCCCTCCACTTT. Its translation is CASSSGHNSPLHF. This chain uses TRBV7-2 with TRBJ1-6, with no clear D. Germline lookup yields CDR1 SGHTA and CDR2 FQGNSA. CDR3 length: 13 amino acids. Trimming left V 4 bases short and J 7 bases short, with 8 bases between.